This T cell receptor beta chain was captured in a study of T cells in Graves' hyperthyroidism and ophthalmopathy. The J segment lost 4 bases and the V segment lost 3 bases, leaving 5 bases of the junction unmatched. This CDR3 comprises 16 residues. CDR1 is MNHEY, CDR2 SMNVEV, per germline (reference sequence). This clonotype came up many times. Amplified regions were TCR beta CDR3 sequences from RNA transcripts. HTBI primers were the set used in a first-round RT-PCR of the TCR CDR3. One entry per CDR3 protein, called by TCRdb with MiXCR from the multiplex PCR reads. The data contain some 560,000 distinct CDR3 sequences, around 15% of them singletons.

This clonotype was sampled from a middle-aged woman with Graves' hyperthyroidism. Sequencing was performed on blood. This chain connects TRBV27 to TRBJ2-1, with 11 bases lining up with TRBD2. This chain's CDR3 is CASSFQGTSGYNEQFF. The CDR3 DNA follows: TGTGCCAGCAGTTTTCAGGGGACTAGCGGATACAATGAGCAGTTCTTC.